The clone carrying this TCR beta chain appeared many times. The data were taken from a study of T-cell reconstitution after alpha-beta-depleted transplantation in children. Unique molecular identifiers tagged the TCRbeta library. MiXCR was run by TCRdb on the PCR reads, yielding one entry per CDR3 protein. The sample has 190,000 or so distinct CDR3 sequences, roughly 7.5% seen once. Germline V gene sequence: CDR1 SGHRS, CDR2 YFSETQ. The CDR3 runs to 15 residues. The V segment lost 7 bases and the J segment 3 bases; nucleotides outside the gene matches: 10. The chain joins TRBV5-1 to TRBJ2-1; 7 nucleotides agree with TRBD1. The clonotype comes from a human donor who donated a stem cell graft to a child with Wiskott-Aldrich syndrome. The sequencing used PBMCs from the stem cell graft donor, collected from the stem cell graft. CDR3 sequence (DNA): TGCGCCAGCGCCTTTCTCGGGACAGTCTACAATGAGCAGTTCTTC. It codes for CASAFLGTVYNEQFF.